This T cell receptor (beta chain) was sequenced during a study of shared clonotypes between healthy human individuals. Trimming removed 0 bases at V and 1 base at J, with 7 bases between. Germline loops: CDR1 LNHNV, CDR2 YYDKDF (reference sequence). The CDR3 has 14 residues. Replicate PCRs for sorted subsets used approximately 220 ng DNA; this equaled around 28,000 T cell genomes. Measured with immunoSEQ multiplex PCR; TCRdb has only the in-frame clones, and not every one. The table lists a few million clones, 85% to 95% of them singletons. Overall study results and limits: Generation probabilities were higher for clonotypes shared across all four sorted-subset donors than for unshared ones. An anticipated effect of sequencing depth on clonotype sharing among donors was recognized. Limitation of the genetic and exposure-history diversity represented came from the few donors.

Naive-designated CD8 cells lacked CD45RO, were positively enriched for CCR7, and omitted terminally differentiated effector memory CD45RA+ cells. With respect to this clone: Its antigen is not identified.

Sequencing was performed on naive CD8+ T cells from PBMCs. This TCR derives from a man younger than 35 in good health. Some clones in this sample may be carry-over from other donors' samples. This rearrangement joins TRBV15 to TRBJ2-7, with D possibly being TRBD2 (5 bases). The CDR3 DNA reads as TGTGCCACCAGCAGAGATGGCGGGTCCTACGAGCAGTACTTC. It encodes CATSRDGGSYEQYF.